Listed below are T cell receptor beta chains from one sample, sequenced in a study of blood T cell repertoires in COVID-19. The table came from immunoSEQ multiplex PCR; TCRdb's copy has only in-frame clones and leaves some out. The sample lists about 130,000 clones, about 87% seen once, with about 9.3% in the top ten. The material sequenced was peripheral blood. The receptors stem from a man in his fifties or sixties with acute or convalescent COVID-19. CDR3s include the opening cysteine and the closing phenylalanine or tryptophan. A D gene is named only where the DNA matches it firmly. Clone size is stated in some rows and not others, as once, few, many or a class when expanded.

TRBJ2-7 | TRBD2 | TRBV5-1 | once | TGCGCCAGCAGCTTGGGACTAGCGGGCATGTATGCGAACGAGCAGTACTTC | CASSLGLAGMYANEQYF
TRBJ1-5 | - | TRBV29-1 | few | TGCAGCGTTGAGGCAGGGCCTAATCAGCCCCAGCATTTT | CSVEAGPNQPQHF
TRBJ2-3 | TRBD2 | TRBV10-3 | - | TGTGCCATCAGTGGGACTAGCTCAGATACGCAGTATTTT | CAISGTSSDTQYF
TRBJ2-2 | TRBD2 | TRBV7-2 | - | TGTGCCAGCAGCTCCCGGACTAGCCAGACCACCGGGGAGCTGTTTTTT | CASSSRTSQTTGELFF
TRBJ2-1 | TRBD1 | TRBV6-5 | - | TGTGCCAGCTGGGTAGGGACAGGGGGGGGGAATGAGCAGTTCTTC | CASWVGTGGGNEQFF
TRBJ1-5 | - | TRBV19 | once | TGTGCCAGTAGTATATTGGGGGGGGGCGGAAATCAGCCCCAGCATTTT | CASSILGGGGNQPQHF
TRBJ1-2 | TRBD1 | TRBV28 | - | TGTGCCAGTTCACGGACAGGGACATATGGCTACACCTTC | CASSRTGTYGYTF
TRBJ2-7 | - | TRBV5-1 | - | TGCGCCAGCAGAGGACAACTCGACTACGAGCAGTACTTC | CASRGQLDYEQYF
TRBJ2-7 | TRBD2 | TRBV5-1 | - | TGCGCCAGCAGCTTGATGGGGGGGAGCTACGAGCAGTACTTC | CASSLMGGSYEQYF
TRBJ2-1 | - | TRBV6-5 | - | TGTGCCAGCAGTTACCTAGCGGAGGGGGGTGAGCAGTTCTTC | CASSYLAEGGEQFF
TRBJ1-2 | - | TRBV5-1 | few | TGCGCCAGCAGCCCGTACACCTCGACAGACTATGGCTACACCTTC | CASSPYTSTDYGYTF
TRBJ2-5 | - | TRBV5-1 | - | TGCGCCAGCAGCTTGGGACTAGAGACCCAGTACTTC | CASSLGLETQYF
TRBJ1-1 | TRBD1 | TRBV4-2 | - | TGTGCCAGCAGCCGCGGTCTGGGACAGCTGAACACTGAAGCTTTCTTT | CASSRGLGQLNTEAFF
TRBJ1-1 | - | TRBV20-1 | - | TGCAGTGTTCCGGGGGGGTATGAAGCTTTCTTT | CSVPGGYEAFF
TRBJ2-2 | - | TRBV18 | - | TGTGCCAGCTCACCTTACACCCCGGGACACCTGAACACCGGGGAGCTGTTTTTT | CASSPYTPGHLNTGELFF
TRBJ1-5 | TRBD1 | TRBV27 | - | TGTGCCAGCAGTTTCCACAGGGGGCCATCCTTCAATCAGCCCCAGCATTTT | CASSFHRGPSFNQPQHF
TRBJ2-1 | - | TRBV3-1/TRBV3-2 | few | TGTGCCAGCAGCCCCCAGGCGGGGAGCTACAATGAGCAGTTCTTC | CASSPQAGSYNEQFF
TRBJ2-6 | TRBD2 | TRBV3-1/TRBV3-2 | once | TGTGCCAGCAGCCAACCCGGACTAGCGGGGGCTCACTCTGGGGCCAACGTCCTGACTTTC | CASSQPGLAGAHSGANVLTF